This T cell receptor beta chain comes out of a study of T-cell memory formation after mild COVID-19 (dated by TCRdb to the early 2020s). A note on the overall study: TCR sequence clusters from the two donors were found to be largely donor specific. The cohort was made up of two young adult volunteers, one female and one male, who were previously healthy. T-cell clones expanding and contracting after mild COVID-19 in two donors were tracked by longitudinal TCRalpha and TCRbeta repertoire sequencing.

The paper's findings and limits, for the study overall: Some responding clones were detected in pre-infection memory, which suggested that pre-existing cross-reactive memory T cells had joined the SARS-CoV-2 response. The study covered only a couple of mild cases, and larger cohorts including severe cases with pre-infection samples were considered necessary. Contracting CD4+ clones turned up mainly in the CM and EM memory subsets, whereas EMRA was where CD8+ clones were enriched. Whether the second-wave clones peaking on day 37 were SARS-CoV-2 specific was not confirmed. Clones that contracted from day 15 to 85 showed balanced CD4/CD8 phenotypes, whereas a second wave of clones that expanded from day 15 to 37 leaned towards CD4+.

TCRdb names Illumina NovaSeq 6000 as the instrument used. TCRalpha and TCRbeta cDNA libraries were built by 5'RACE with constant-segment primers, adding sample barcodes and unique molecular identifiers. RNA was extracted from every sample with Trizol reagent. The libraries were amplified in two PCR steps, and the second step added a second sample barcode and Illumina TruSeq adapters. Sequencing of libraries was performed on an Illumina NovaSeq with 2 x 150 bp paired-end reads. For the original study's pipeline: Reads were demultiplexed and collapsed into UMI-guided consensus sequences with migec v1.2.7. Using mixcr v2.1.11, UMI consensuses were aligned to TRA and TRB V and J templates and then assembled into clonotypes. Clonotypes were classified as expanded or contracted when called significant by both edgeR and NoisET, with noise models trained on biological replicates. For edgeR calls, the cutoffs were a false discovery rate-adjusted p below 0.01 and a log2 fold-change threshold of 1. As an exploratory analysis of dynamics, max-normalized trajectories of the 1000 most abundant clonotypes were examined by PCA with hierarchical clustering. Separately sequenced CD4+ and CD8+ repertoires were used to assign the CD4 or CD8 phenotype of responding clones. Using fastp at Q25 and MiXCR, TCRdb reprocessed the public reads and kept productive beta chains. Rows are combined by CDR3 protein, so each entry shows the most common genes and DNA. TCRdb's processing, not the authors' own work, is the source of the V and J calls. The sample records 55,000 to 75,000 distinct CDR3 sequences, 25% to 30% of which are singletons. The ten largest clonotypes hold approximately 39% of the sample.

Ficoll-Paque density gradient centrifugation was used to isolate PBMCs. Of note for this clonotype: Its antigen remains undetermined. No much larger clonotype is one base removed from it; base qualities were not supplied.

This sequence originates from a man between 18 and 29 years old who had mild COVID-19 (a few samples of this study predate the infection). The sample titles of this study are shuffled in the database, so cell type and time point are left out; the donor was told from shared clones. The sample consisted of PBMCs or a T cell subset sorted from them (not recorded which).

The bases read TGTGCCAGCAGTTACTCCCCCATCGACAGGGTTTCTGGCTACACCTTC. It is translated as CASSYSPIDRVSGYTF. The V and J genes are TRBV6-2 or TRBV6-3 and TRBJ1-2; 7 junctional bases match TRBD1. Taken from the germline V gene, the CDR1 and CDR2 loops are MNHEY and SVGEGT. The CDR3 starts with the cysteine, ends with the phenylalanine, and has 16 residues. Only the CDR3 region is kept as DNA, spanning 48 bases read in frame from base 1. For this chain, trimming is 0 bases at the V end and 7 bases at the J end, and the number of junction bases without a gene match is 11.